The clone carrying this T cell receptor (beta chain) was seen ten or more times. A TCRbeta library incorporating unique molecular identifiers was prepared. From the PCR reads, TCRdb called clonotypes with MiXCR, one entry per CDR3 protein. The sample holds about 72,000 distinct CDR3 sequences, 7.3% seen once. These data come from a study of T-cell reconstitution after alpha-beta-depleted transplantation in children. V was pared by 4 bases and J by 6 bases, with 5 bases of the junction left unmatched. The CDR3 spans 13 residues. The receptor comes from a human donor who donated a stem cell graft to a child with acute lymphoblastic leukemia. The chain has TRBV12-3 or TRBV12-4 and TRBJ2-7; 8 positions match TRBD1. The material was PBMCs from the stem cell graft donor, obtained from the stem cell graft. The CDR3 loop is CASSSQGVGEQYF. The CDR3 bases are TGTGCCAGCAGTTCACAGGGGGTAGGCGAGCAGTACTTC.